This T cell receptor (beta chain) was obtained from a study of blood T cells in healthy people across ages. The wider study: Per two T cells, template switching captured roughly one barcoded beta molecule. Notes on the study in general: More naive CD4+ cells and higher diversity marked long-lived donors relative to aged donors.

Sample-barcoded 5' priming and a J-beta primer mix drove a second PCR of 7 to 11 cycles. Tags on each cDNA molecule came from a template-switch adaptor with 12 random nucleotides. Each CDR3 protein is one row after TCRdb ran MiXCR on the 5' RACE reads. Of under 850,000 distinct CDR3 sequences listed, under 40% are singletons. Investigators took approximately 9.4 milliliters of peripheral blood from every donor. CDR3 length: 13 amino acids. CDR1 is SQVTM, CDR2 ANQGSEA, per germline. V trimming: 7 bases; J trimming: 6 bases; junction bases outside the gene matches: 10. This clonotype was recorded at least ten times. Its antigen is unknown.

The chain carries TRBV29-1 and TRBJ2-7; the match to TRBD1 covers 9 bases. This sequence was found in a young man in good health. Sequencing was performed on blood. CDR3 in DNA: TGCAGCGCCAGGGACAGGGTTGCCAGCGAGCAGTACTTC. It codes for CSARDRVASEQYF.